The source of this T cell receptor (beta chain) is a study of Graves' ophthalmopathy and Graves' hyperthyroidism. Study as a whole: Before any treatment was given, at initial diagnosis, peripheral blood was collected.

The CDR3 is 14 amino acids. Trimming took 7 bases from V and 3 from J, leaving 16 bases between them. Germline lookup yields CDR1 ENHRY and CDR2 SYGVKD. RNA served as the template for amplifying TCR beta CDR3 regions. Amplification began with first-round RT-PCR using HTBI primers, then second-round multiplex PCR was performed. From the multiplex PCR reads, TCRdb called clonotypes with MiXCR, one entry per CDR3 protein. Seen here are almost 400,000 distinct CDR3 sequences, around 20% observed once, and the top ten hold about 1.4%. This clonotype was picked up many times. This TCR was sampled from a woman under 30 with Graves' ophthalmopathy. J is TRBJ2-7 and V is TRBV10-3; TRBD2 might be the D (5 bases). Input material: peripheral blood. This CDR3 is CAINIRGEGYEQYF. As DNA, the CDR3 is TGTGCCATCAATATACGGGGAGAGGGCTACGAGCAGTACTTC.